Listed below are T cell receptor beta chains from one sample, sequenced in a study of cytotoxic CD8 clonotypes in ibrutinib-treated CLL. Only in-frame clones appear in the TCRdb table, and some are missing; sequencing was by immunoSEQ multiplex PCR. The sample carries 29,000 or so clones, more than 65% recorded once. The sequences come from PBMCs, collected after 24 months of ibrutinib treatment. The receptors stem from a human donor with chronic lymphocytic leukemia. Both conserved end residues are part of each CDR3. The D gene is left open where the match is weak. Some rows mark clone size as missing; the rest say once, few, many or name a class of expanded clone.

V: TRBV7-2; D: NA; size: NA; J: TRBJ2-6; CDR3: CASSLDRSGANVLTF; DNA: TGTGCCAGCAGCCTCGACCGCTCTGGGGCCAACGTCCTGACTTTC
V: TRBV7-2; D: TRBD1; size: NA; J: TRBJ1-2; CDR3: CASSSTTGGSGYTF; DNA: TGTGCCAGCAGCTCCACGACAGGGGGCTCTGGCTACACCTTC
V: TRBV7-9; D: NA; size: NA; J: TRBJ1-1; CDR3: CASSLIQGAEAFF; DNA: TGTGCCAGCAGCTTAATCCAGGGTGCTGAAGCTTTCTTT
V: TRBV18; D: TRBD2; size: few; J: TRBJ2-3; CDR3: CASSRTSGAPTDTQYF; DNA: TGTGCCAGCTCGCGGACTAGCGGGGCCCCCACAGATACGCAGTATTTT
V: TRBV14; D: TRBD1; size: NA; J: TRBJ1-2; CDR3: CASSLLPGTANGYTF; DNA: TGTGCCAGCAGCCTTCTTCCCGGGACAGCTAACGGCTACACCTTC
V: TRBV29-1; D: TRBD1; size: few; J: TRBJ1-2; CDR3: CSVEGTGAYGYTF; DNA: TGCAGCGTTGAAGGGACAGGGGCCTATGGCTACACCTTC
V: TRBV6-5; D: NA; size: NA; J: TRBJ1-4; CDR3: CASSNRETNEKLFF; DNA: TGTGCCAGCAGCAACAGGGAAACAAATGAAAAACTGTTTTTT
V: TRBV5-1; D: TRBD2; size: NA; J: TRBJ2-3; CDR3: CASSTGTSVEDTQYF; DNA: TGCGCCAGCAGCACGGGGACTAGCGTGGAAGATACGCAGTATTTT
V: TRBV5-6; D: NA; size: few; J: TRBJ1-1; CDR3: CASSYGSGNTEAFF; DNA: TGTGCCAGCAGCTATGGGTCGGGGAACACTGAAGCTTTCTTT
V: TRBV4-2; D: NA; size: NA; J: TRBJ1-1; CDR3: CASSKTNTEAFF; DNA: TGTGCCAGCAGCAAAACCAACACTGAAGCTTTCTTT
V: TRBV25-1; D: TRBD2; size: once; J: TRBJ2-3; CDR3: CASSELASGGLTDTQYF; DNA: TGTGCCAGCAGTGAATTGGCTAGCGGGGGGCTCACAGATACGCAGTATTTT
V: TRBV5-5; D: TRBD2; size: NA; J: TRBJ2-7; CDR3: CASSRGPPSGGYEQYF; DNA: TGTGCCAGCAGCCGGGGGCCCCCTAGCGGGGGTTACGAGCAGTACTTC
V: TRBV30; D: TRBD1; size: NA; J: TRBJ1-6; CDR3: CAWSGQGNSPLHF; DNA: TGTGCCTGGAGTGGACAGGGGAATTCACCCCTCCACTTT
V: TRBV18; D: NA; size: few; J: TRBJ1-6; CDR3: CASSPGDSPLHF; DNA: TGTGCCAGCTCACCAGGGGATTCACCCCTCCACTTT
V: TRBV30; D: TRBD1; size: NA; J: TRBJ1-1; CDR3: CAWSKGQGAGTEAFF; DNA: TGTGCCTGGAGTAAGGGACAGGGGGCGGGCACTGAAGCTTTCTTT
V: TRBV29-1; D: NA; size: NA; J: TRBJ2-5; CDR3: CSGRRDQETQYF; DNA: TGCAGCGGGCGAAGGGATCAAGAGACCCAGTACTTC
V: TRBV19; D: NA; size: NA; J: TRBJ1-2; CDR3: CASSIPQNYGYTF; DNA: TGTGCCAGTAGTATACCGCAAAACTATGGCTACACCTTC
V: TRBV2; D: NA; size: NA; J: TRBJ2-7; CDR3: CASKTLYEQYF; DNA: TGTGCCAGCAAAACTCTCTACGAGCAGTACTTC
V: TRBV5-3; D: NA; size: NA; J: TRBJ1-3; CDR3: CARRSNTGLGGNTIYF; DNA: TGTGCCAGAAGATCCAATACAGGGTTGGGAGGAAACACCATATATTTT
V: TRBV7-6; D: NA; size: once; J: TRBJ1-4; CDR3: CASSLGAAPNEKLFF; DNA: TGTGCCAGCAGCTTAGGGGCAGCCCCTAATGAAAAACTGTTTTTT
V: TRBV30; D: NA; size: medium-sized; J: TRBJ1-1; CDR3: CAWSADTGTEAFF; DNA: TGTGCCTGGAGTGCGGACACGGGCACTGAAGCTTTCTTT
V: TRBV6-5; D: NA; size: NA; J: TRBJ1-5; CDR3: CASSYDSNQPQHF; DNA: TGTGCCAGCAGTTACGACAGCAATCAGCCCCAGCATTTT
V: TRBV29-1; D: TRBD1; size: few; J: TRBJ1-2; CDR3: CSMGQGGDYTF; DNA: TGCAGCATGGGACAGGGGGGAGACTACACCTTC
V: TRBV6-5; D: NA; size: NA; J: TRBJ1-5; CDR3: CASSYGWNQPQHF; DNA: TGTGCCAGCAGTTACGGGTGGAATCAGCCCCAGCATTTT
V: TRBV9; D: NA; size: few; J: TRBJ1-3; CDR3: CASTPRGGNTIYF; DNA: TGTGCCAGCACCCCCAGGGGCGGGAACACCATATATTTT
V: TRBV7-2; D: TRBD1; size: NA; J: TRBJ2-3; CDR3: CASSFDRVADTQYF; DNA: TGTGCCAGCAGCTTTGACAGGGTGGCAGATACGCAGTATTTT
V: TRBV9; D: TRBD2; size: NA; J: TRBJ2-5; CDR3: CASSVLAGRETQYF; DNA: TGTGCCAGCAGCGTACTAGCGGGGAGAGAGACCCAGTACTTC
V: TRBV30; D: NA; size: NA; J: TRBJ2-6; CDR3: CAWSLTSGANVLTF; DNA: TGTGCCTGGAGTCTAACCTCTGGGGCCAACGTCCTGACTTTC
V: TRBV6-4; D: NA; size: NA; J: TRBJ2-3; CDR3: CASSRMGGLRRDTQYF; DNA: TGTGCCAGCAGTCGGATGGGTGGACTCCGGAGAGATACGCAGTATTTT
V: TRBV7-8; D: TRBD2; size: NA; J: TRBJ2-5; CDR3: CASSLVSGAETQYF; DNA: TGTGCCAGCAGCTTAGTGAGCGGGGCGGAGACCCAGTACTTC
V: TRBV15; D: NA; size: NA; J: TRBJ2-5; CDR3: CATRRGGRQETQYF; DNA: TGTGCCACCCGGAGGGGCGGCAGACAAGAGACCCAGTACTTC
V: TRBV7-3; D: NA; size: NA; J: TRBJ2-5; CDR3: CASSPTGGTQETQYF; DNA: TGTGCCAGCAGCCCGACTGGAGGGACCCAAGAGACCCAGTACTTC
V: TRBV5-1; D: TRBD2; size: NA; J: TRBJ2-7; CDR3: CASSFGGTIYEQYF; DNA: TGCGCCAGCAGCTTCGGGGGGACCATCTACGAGCAGTACTTC
V: TRBV5-1; D: NA; size: NA; J: TRBJ2-7; CDR3: CASSLDWREQYF; DNA: TGCGCCAGCAGCTTGGACTGGCGGGAGCAGTACTTC
V: TRBV19; D: NA; size: NA; J: TRBJ2-4; CDR3: CASSRDAGKNIQYF; DNA: TGTGCCAGTAGCAGGGACGCGGGGAAAAACATTCAGTACTTC
V: TRBV28; D: TRBD1; size: NA; J: TRBJ2-3; CDR3: CASSVLDRARDTQYF; DNA: TGTGCCAGCAGCGTGCTGGACAGGGCCCGTGATACGCAGTATTTT
V: TRBV4-3; D: TRBD1; size: NA; J: TRBJ2-6; CDR3: CASSQDRVSGANVLTF; DNA: TGCGCCAGCAGCCAGGACAGGGTCTCTGGGGCCAACGTCCTGACTTTC
V: TRBV7-2; D: NA; size: many; J: TRBJ2-5; CDR3: CASSQTVSGETQYF; DNA: TGTGCCAGCAGTCAGACCGTCAGCGGAGAGACCCAGTACTTC
V: TRBV19; D: NA; size: NA; J: TRBJ1-5; CDR3: CASSTQGLSNQPQHF; DNA: TGTGCCAGTAGTACCCAGGGGTTAAGCAATCAGCCCCAGCATTTT
V: TRBV14; D: NA; size: NA; J: TRBJ2-6; CDR3: CASSRPRALGANVLTF; DNA: TGTGCCAGCAGCCGCCCAAGGGCGCTTGGGGCCAACGTCCTGACTTTC
V: TRBV9; D: NA; size: NA; J: TRBJ2-6; CDR3: CASSVRGSGANVLTF; DNA: TGTGCCAGCAGCGTACGGGGCTCTGGGGCCAACGTCCTGACTTTC
V: TRBV5-1; D: NA; size: NA; J: TRBJ1-1; CDR3: CASSGGQNTEAFF; DNA: TGCGCCAGCAGCGGGGGGCAGAACACTGAAGCTTTCTTT
V: TRBV9; D: NA; size: NA; J: TRBJ2-7; CDR3: CASSVVDHEQYF; DNA: TGTGCCAGCAGCGTAGTCGACCACGAGCAGTACTTC
V: TRBV4-1; D: NA; size: few; J: TRBJ2-2; CDR3: CASSQVDTGELFF; DNA: TGCGCCAGCAGCCAAGTAGACACCGGGGAGCTGTTTTTT
V: TRBV7-6; D: TRBD1; size: medium-sized; J: TRBJ2-7; CDR3: CASSQTGFNEQYF; DNA: TGTGCCAGCAGCCAGACAGGGTTCAACGAGCAGTACTTC
V: TRBV5-1; D: NA; size: NA; J: TRBJ1-1; CDR3: CASSLDGGSAEAFF; DNA: TGCGCCAGCAGCTTGGACGGGGGATCGGCTGAAGCTTTCTTT
V: TRBV6-1; D: NA; size: few; J: TRBJ1-2; CDR3: CASSETALYGYTF; DNA: TGTGCCAGCAGTGAAACGGCATTATATGGCTACACCTTC
V: TRBV5-3; D: NA; size: NA; J: TRBJ1-6; CDR3: CARSLAGKGSYNSPLHF; DNA: TGTGCCAGAAGCTTGGCCGGGAAGGGCTCCTATAATTCACCCCTCCACTTT
V: TRBV16; D: NA; size: NA; J: TRBJ1-6; CDR3: CASSQYSGSPLHF; DNA: TGTGCCAGCAGCCAATATTCTGGCTCACCCCTCCACTTT
V: TRBV4-2; D: TRBD2; size: NA; J: TRBJ2-1; CDR3: CASSPTSGDYNEQFF; DNA: TGTGCCAGCAGCCCCACTAGCGGGGACTACAATGAGCAGTTCTTC
V: TRBV6-6; D: TRBD1; size: NA; J: TRBJ2-1; CDR3: CASSWTGASGNNEQFF; DNA: TGTGCCAGCAGCTGGACAGGGGCTAGCGGAAACAATGAGCAGTTCTTC